This passage covers 9 T cell receptor beta chains from one sample sequenced in a study of shared clonotypes between healthy human individuals. TCRdb's table, derived via immunoSEQ multiplex PCR, lists solely in-frame clones and lacks some. The table includes roughly 2.5 million clones, more than 90% detected once. Sequencing was performed on naive CD4+ T cells sorted from blood. Subset noted: CD45RA+ positively selected. The source is a man aged 18-30 years in good health.

This chain joins TRBV2 and TRBJ2-1, with 8 bases that match TRBD1. This CDR3 spans 14 amino acids. Germline CDR1 and CDR2: SNHLY and FYNNEI. V was clipped by 6 bases and J by 2 bases; unmatched bases: 3. This chain's CDR3 is CASSPQGAYNEQFF. CDR3 sequence (DNA): TGTGCCAGCAGCCCACAGGGGGCCTACAATGAGCAGTTCTTC.

This chain joins TRBV6-6 and TRBJ2-1; D tentatively fits TRBD1 or TRBD2 (5 bases each). Between the trimmed V and J ends, which lost 2 bases and 9 bases, there was a span of 5 bases. Germline V gives CDR1 MNHNY, CDR2 SVGAGI (reference sequence). This CDR3 contains 11 residues. The CDR3 spells CASSYGGEQFF. The CDR3 DNA follows: TGTGCCAGCAGTTACGGGGGTGAGCAGTTCTTC.

The chain employs TRBV25-1 and TRBJ2-7; D perhaps matches TRBD1 (6 bases). This CDR3 spans 11 amino acids. Trimming took off 4 bases at V and 7 bases at J, with 8 bases between the two ends. Per the germline V gene, CDR1 is MGHDK and CDR2 is SYGVNS. CDR3 amino acids: CASSGGTEQYF. In DNA form, the CDR3 reads TGTGCCAGCAGTGGTGGGACAGAGCAGTACTTC.

The chain combines TRBV19 with TRBJ2-7; the D gene is possibly TRBD2 (5 bases). Trimming removed 7 bases from V and 5 bases from J, with 18 bases in between. Per the germline V gene, CDR1 is LNHDA and CDR2 is SQIVND (reference sequence). The CDR3 loop spans 14 amino acids. CDR3 in amino acids: CASKSGSKGDEQYF. The CDR3 DNA follows: TGTGCCAGTAAATCGGGATCCAAAGGCGACGAGCAGTACTTC.

This sequence joins TRBV5-1 and TRBJ2-1, with unresolved D. The CDR3 is made up of 15 amino acids. V gave up 5 bases and J gave up 2 bases, with 14 bases separating them. Germline assignment: CDR1 SGHRS and CDR2 YFSETQ. CDR3 residues: CASSSPRTAYNEQFF. The CDR3, as DNA: TGCGCCAGCAGTTCGCCGAGGACCGCCTACAATGAGCAGTTCTTC.

The chain couples TRBV7-2 to TRBJ2-3; maybe TRBD1 (5 bases). Per the germline V gene, CDR1 is SGHTA and CDR2 is FQGNSA. Trimming removed 3 bases at V and 6 bases at J, with 10 bases between. The CDR3 extends over 13 amino acids. CDR3 sequence: CASSFPQVDTQYF. CDR3 DNA sequence: TGTGCCAGCAGCTTTCCACAGGTTGATACGCAGTATTTT. The whole variable domain, remainder taken from reference TRBV7-2 and TRBJ2-3, is GAGVSQSPSNKVTEKGKDVELRCDPISGHTALYWYRQSLGQGLEFLIYFQGNSAPDKSGLPSDRFSAERTGGSVSTLTIQRTQQEDSAVYLCASSFPQVDTQYFGPGTRLTVL.

The J gene is TRBJ2-5, the V gene TRBV7-2, with 10 bases lining up with TRBD2. The CDR3 length is 15 residues. Germline V gives CDR1 SGHTA, CDR2 FQGNSA. Losses at the gene ends were 6 bases for V and 4 bases for J; bases not matched to a gene: 8. This CDR3 is CASSIAGGWGETQYF. The CDR3 coding sequence is TGTGCCAGCAGTATAGCGGGAGGCTGGGGAGAGACCCAGTACTTC. Using reference TRBV7-2 and TRBJ2-5 for the parts outside the CDR3, the full variable domain is GAGVSQSPSNKVTEKGKDVELRCDPISGHTALYWYRQSLGQGLEFLIYFQGNSAPDKSGLPSDRFSAERTGGSVSTLTIQRTQQEDSAVYLCASSIAGGWGETQYFGPGTRLLVL.

The chain combines TRBV28 with TRBJ1-5; the D is unclear. The germline V gene encodes CDR1 MDHEN and CDR2 SYDVKM. The CDR3 spans 14 residues. Trimming left V 7 bases short and J 5 bases short, with 15 bases between. CDR3 sequence reads: CASTQPGGYQPQHF. CDR3 in DNA: TGTGCCAGCACCCAACCGGGAGGCTATCAGCCCCAGCATTTT.

The rearrangement joins TRBV6-1 to TRBJ2-5; D is perhaps TRBD1 (5 bases). CDR1 is MNHNS, CDR2 SASEGT, per germline. The CDR3 sequence is 16 residues long. With 1 base removed from V and 1 base from J, the gap between germline ends came to 13 bases. DNA for the CDR3: TGTGCCAGCAGTGAAGAGGAGAACAGGAGCCAAGAGACCCAGTACTTC. Translating gives CASSEEENRSQETQYF.